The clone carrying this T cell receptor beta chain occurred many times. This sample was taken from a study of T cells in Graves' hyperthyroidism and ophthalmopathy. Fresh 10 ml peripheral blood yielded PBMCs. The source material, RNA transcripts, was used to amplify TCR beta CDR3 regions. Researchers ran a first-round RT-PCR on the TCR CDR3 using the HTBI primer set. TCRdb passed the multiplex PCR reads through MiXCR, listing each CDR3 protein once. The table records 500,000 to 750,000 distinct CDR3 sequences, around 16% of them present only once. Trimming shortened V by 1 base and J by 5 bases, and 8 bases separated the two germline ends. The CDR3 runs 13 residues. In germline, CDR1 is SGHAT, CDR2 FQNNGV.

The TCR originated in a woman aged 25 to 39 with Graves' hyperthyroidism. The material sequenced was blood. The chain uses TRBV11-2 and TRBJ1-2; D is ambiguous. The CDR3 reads CASSLARQYGYTF. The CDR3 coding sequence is TGTGCCAGCAGCTTAGCGCGTCAATATGGCTACACCTTC. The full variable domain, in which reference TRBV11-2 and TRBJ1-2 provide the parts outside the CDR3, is EAGVAQSPRYKIIEKRQSVAFWCNPISGHATLYWYQQILGQGPKLLIQFQNNGVVDDSQLPKDRFSAERLKGVDSTLKIQPAKLEDSAVYLCASSLARQYGYTFGSGTRLTVV.